This T cell receptor beta chain was captured by sequencing in a study of T cells in Graves' hyperthyroidism and ophthalmopathy. TCR beta CDR3 region amplification was performed from RNA transcripts. HTBI primers were the set used in a first-round RT-PCR of the TCR CDR3. MiXCR was run by TCRdb on the multiplex PCR reads, yielding one entry per CDR3 protein. This table has some 550,000 distinct CDR3 sequences, about a sixth appearing once. This clonotype was observed a few times. The antigen is undetermined. Germline V gene sequence: CDR1 SGHNT, CDR2 YENEEA. The V gene end was trimmed by 5 bases and the J gene end by 6 bases; junction bases not matched to a gene: 4. The length of the CDR3 is 15 residues. The study's findings and limits: Also found in blood were most expanded thyroid clonotypes above 0.001. The model forecast ophthalmopathy, anticipating it by a median 6.5 months before onset.

The source material was blood. The rearrangement joins TRBV11-3 to TRBJ2-2; TRBD2 matches at 12 bases. The sequence derives from a middle-aged woman with Graves' ophthalmopathy. Written as DNA, the CDR3 is TGTGCCAGCAGCACACTAGCGGGAGGAGCCGGGGAGCTGTTTTTT. Translating it yields CASSTLAGGAGELFF. The complete variable domain, with remaining parts taken from reference TRBV11-3 and TRBJ2-2, reads EAGVVQSPRYKIIEKKQPVAFWCNPISGHNTLYWYLQNLGQGPELLIRYENEEAVDDSQLPKDRFSAERLKGVDSTLKIQPAELGDSAVYLCASSTLAGGAGELFFGEGSRLTVL.